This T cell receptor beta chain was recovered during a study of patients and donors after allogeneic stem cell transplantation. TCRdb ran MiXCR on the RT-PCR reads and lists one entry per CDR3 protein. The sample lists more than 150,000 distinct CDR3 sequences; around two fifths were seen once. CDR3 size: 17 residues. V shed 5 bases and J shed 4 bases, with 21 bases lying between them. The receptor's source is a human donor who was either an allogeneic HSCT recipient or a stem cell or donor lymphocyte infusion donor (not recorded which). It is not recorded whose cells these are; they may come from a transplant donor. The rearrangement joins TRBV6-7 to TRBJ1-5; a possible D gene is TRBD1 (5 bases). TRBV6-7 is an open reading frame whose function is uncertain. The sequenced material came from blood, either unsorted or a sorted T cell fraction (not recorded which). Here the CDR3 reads CASSLLLAGRVNQPQHF. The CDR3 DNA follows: TGTGCCAGCAGTCTTTTGTTGGCAGGGCGAGTAAATCAGCCCCAGCATTTT.